The rows below give T cell receptor beta chains drawn from one sample of a study of blood T cell repertoires in COVID-19. Here immunoSEQ multiplex PCR was the method, and the copy in TCRdb shows in-frame clones only, minus some. In the table there are approximately 61,000 clones, around 85% of which are singletons. Input material: peripheral blood. The origin of the receptors is a human donor in a cohort sampled during active COVID-19. The CDR3 runs from the conserved cysteine through the conserved F or W. Fields, in order: D gene, clone size, V gene, J gene, CDR3 protein, CDR3 DNA. A D gene is named only where the DNA matches it firmly. Where a row states a size, it is once, few, many or the class of an expanded clone; other rows omit it.

-,-,TRBV6-2/TRBV6-3,TRBJ1-2,CASSSRQVGHGYTF,TGTGCCAGCAGTTCACGACAGGTTGGGCATGGCTACACCTTC
-,few,TRBV7-6,TRBJ1-6,CASSFQENSPLHF,TGTGCCAGCAGCTTTCAGGAAAATTCACCCCTCCACTTT
-,-,TRBV25-1,TRBJ2-7,CASTQAGSYEQYF,TGTGCCAGCACTCAGGCGGGGTCCTACGAGCAGTACTTC
TRBD1,-,TRBV5-1,TRBJ1-2,CASSLVLRGLGGYTF,TGCGCCAGCAGCTTGGTTTTGAGGGGGCTTGGTGGCTACACCTTC
-,once,TRBV11-3,TRBJ2-1,CASSWEGEDNEQFF,TGTGCCAGCAGCTGGGAAGGGGAGGACAATGAGCAGTTCTTC
TRBD1,-,TRBV27,TRBJ1-4,CASSIRGSREKLFF,TGTGCCAGCAGTATCAGGGGGAGTCGTGAAAAACTGTTTTTT
-,-,TRBV6-1,TRBJ1-5,CASSETWGGARNQPQHF,TGTGCCAGCAGCGAAACCTGGGGAGGGGCTCGCAATCAGCCCCAGCATTTT
TRBD2,-,TRBV18,TRBJ2-3,CASSPLTSGSPVFTDTQYF,TGTGCCAGCTCACCATTGACTAGCGGGAGCCCCGTCTTCACAGATACGCAGTATTTT
-,once,TRBV7-2,TRBJ2-7,CASIQTQGVGYEQYF,TGTGCCAGCATCCAAACCCAGGGTGTGGGGTACGAGCAGTACTTC
-,-,TRBV11-2,TRBJ2-5,CASSLGSRGRQETQYF,TGTGCCAGCAGCTTAGGGAGTCGAGGGCGCCAAGAGACCCAGTACTTC
TRBD2,once,TRBV7-3,TRBJ2-7,CASSQAGGNAYEQYF,TGTGCCAGCAGCCAAGCGGGAGGCAACGCCTACGAGCAGTACTTC
TRBD1,-,TRBV5-1,TRBJ2-7,CASSPAMDRGYEQYF,TGCGCCAGCAGCCCCGCTATGGACAGGGGATACGAGCAGTACTTC
TRBD2,-,TRBV6-2/TRBV6-3,TRBJ2-7,CASSYEGLAGVPLYEQYF,TGTGCCAGCAGTTACGAGGGACTAGCGGGAGTACCGTTGTACGAGCAGTACTTC
TRBD2,-,TRBV28,TRBJ2-7,CASSSLAGTYEQYF,TGTGCCAGCAGTTCCCTAGCGGGGACCTACGAGCAGTACTTC
-,-,TRBV18,TRBJ1-3,CASSPNQGRNTIYF,TGTGCCAGCTCACCAAACCAGGGAAGAAACACCATATATTTT
TRBD1,once,TRBV5-1,TRBJ2-1,CASSTGTGGYQSEQFF,TGCGCCAGCAGCACCGGGACAGGGGGCTATCAGAGTGAGCAGTTCTTC
TRBD1,-,TRBV7-8,TRBJ1-5,CASSSRTGYSNQPQHF,TGTGCCAGCAGCTCCCGGACAGGTTATAGCAATCAGCCCCAGCATTTT
TRBD1,-,TRBV9,TRBJ1-2,CASSGDREGYGYTF,TGTGCCAGCAGCGGGGACAGGGAGGGGTATGGCTACACCTTC
-,few,TRBV5-1,TRBJ1-6,CASSFSRPGGGSPLHF,TGCGCCAGCAGCTTCTCCAGGCCCGGGGGAGGCTCACCCCTCCACTTT
-,-,TRBV2,TRBJ1-1,CASSAGYTEAFF,TGTGCCAGCAGTGCCGGGTACACTGAAGCTTTCTTT
TRBD1,-,TRBV28,TRBJ2-1,CASSQPGQGPEQFF,TGTGCCAGCAGCCAACCGGGACAGGGGCCGGAGCAGTTCTTC
TRBD2,once,TRBV19,TRBJ2-7,CASSRLAGGIYEQYF,TGTGCCAGTAGTCGCCTAGCGGGAGGTATCTACGAGCAGTACTTC
TRBD1,few,TRBV9,TRBJ2-1,CASSAQNSGQGFYEQFF,TGTGCCAGCAGCGCCCAGAACTCCGGACAGGGGTTCTATGAGCAGTTCTTC
TRBD1,-,TRBV27,TRBJ1-5,CASSLDRGGNQPQHF,TGTGCCAGCAGCCTTGACAGGGGTGGCAATCAGCCCCAGCATTTT
TRBD1,-,TRBV24-1,TRBJ1-5,CATSDMTGSNQPQHF,TGTGCCACCAGTGATATGACAGGGAGCAATCAGCCCCAGCATTTT
-,-,TRBV27,TRBJ2-3,CASSLWGRGTDTQYF,TGTGCCAGCAGTTTATGGGGGCGAGGCACAGATACGCAGTATTTT
-,-,TRBV7-2,TRBJ2-7,CASSQGHTISYEQYF,TGTGCCAGCAGCCAAGGACACACTATCTCCTACGAGCAGTACTTC
-,-,TRBV4-2,TRBJ2-1,CASSQESRLSYNEQFF,TGTGCCAGCAGCCAAGAATCCAGGCTCTCCTACAATGAGCAGTTCTTC
-,-,TRBV5-1,TRBJ2-7,CASSAEIVTGAEQYF,TGCGCCAGCAGCGCGGAGATAGTCACTGGGGCCGAGCAGTACTTC
TRBD2,-,TRBV27,TRBJ2-1,CASSLSFSGSSYNEQFF,TGTGCCAGCAGTTTATCCTTTAGCGGGAGCTCCTACAATGAGCAGTTCTTC
-,-,TRBV6-2/TRBV6-3,TRBJ1-3,CASSYRSNGNTIYF,TGTGCCAGCAGTTACAGGAGTAATGGAAACACCATATATTTT
-,-,TRBV6-6,TRBJ1-1,CASSYLDRGFPEAFF,TGTGCCAGCAGTTACCTTGATCGGGGATTCCCTGAAGCTTTCTTT
-,-,TRBV6-1,TRBJ2-3,CASSESAASTDTQYF,TGTGCCAGCAGTGAAAGCGCTGCTAGCACAGATACGCAGTATTTT
-,-,TRBV15,TRBJ2-5,CATSRGQKETQYF,TGTGCCACCAGCAGAGGACAGAAGGAGACCCAGTACTTC
-,once,TRBV6-5,TRBJ2-7,CASSPSRQARNEQYF,TGTGCCAGCAGCCCGTCCCGACAGGCCAGGAACGAGCAGTACTTC
TRBD1,-,TRBV5-1,TRBJ1-2,CASSSGQGAGGYTF,TGCGCCAGCAGCTCAGGACAGGGTGCGGGTGGCTACACCTTC
-,-,TRBV11-3,TRBJ1-2,CASSYEKNYGYTF,TGTGCCAGCAGCTACGAGAAGAACTATGGCTACACCTTC
-,-,TRBV6-2/TRBV6-3,TRBJ1-1,CASSYFRDTEAFF,TGTGCCAGCAGTTACTTCCGGGACACTGAAGCTTTCTTT
-,-,TRBV18,TRBJ2-7,CASSRASYEQYF,TGTGCCAGCTCGAGGGCGTCCTACGAGCAGTACTTC
TRBD2,-,TRBV4-2,TRBJ2-1,CASSQGVAGDRTFF,TGTGCCAGCAGCCAAGGGGTAGCGGGAGACCGCACGTTCTTC
TRBD1,-,TRBV27,TRBJ2-5,CASSLIGTGRETQYF,TGTGCCAGCAGTTTAATTGGGACAGGCAGAGAGACCCAGTACTTC
-,-,TRBV19,TRBJ1-1,CASSMPGGAHTEAFF,TGTGCCAGTAGTATGCCGGGAGGGGCACACACTGAAGCTTTCTTT
TRBD2,-,TRBV7-8,TRBJ2-5,CASSWGTSVETQYF,TGTGCCAGCAGCTGGGGGACTAGCGTTGAGACCCAGTACTTC